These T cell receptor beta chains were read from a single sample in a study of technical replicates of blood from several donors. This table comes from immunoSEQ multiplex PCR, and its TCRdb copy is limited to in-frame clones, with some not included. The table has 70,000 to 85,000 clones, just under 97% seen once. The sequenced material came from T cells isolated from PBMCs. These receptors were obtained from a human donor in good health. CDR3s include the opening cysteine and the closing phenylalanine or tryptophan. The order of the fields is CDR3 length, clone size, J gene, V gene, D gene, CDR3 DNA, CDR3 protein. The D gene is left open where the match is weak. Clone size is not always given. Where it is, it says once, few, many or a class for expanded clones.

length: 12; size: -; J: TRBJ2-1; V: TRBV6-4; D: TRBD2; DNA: TGTGCCAGCAGTGAGGGGGGGTATGAGCAGTTCTTC; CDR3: CASSEGGYEQFF
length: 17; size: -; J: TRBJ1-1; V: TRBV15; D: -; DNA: TGTGCCACCAGCAGAGATTACGGAGTTACTGAAAACACTGAAGCTTTCTTT; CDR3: CATSRDYGVTENTEAFF
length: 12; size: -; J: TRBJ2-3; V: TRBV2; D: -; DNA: TGTGCCAGCAGTCTTGGCAGGGATACGCAGTATTTT; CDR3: CASSLGRDTQYF
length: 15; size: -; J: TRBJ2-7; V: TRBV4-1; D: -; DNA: TGCGCCAGCAGCCAAGTCCAGGACAGTACCTACGAGCAGTACTTC; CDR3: CASSQVQDSTYEQYF
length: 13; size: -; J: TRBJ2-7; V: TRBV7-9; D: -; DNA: TGTGCCAGCAGCTCTCCTATGTCCTACGAGCAGTACTTC; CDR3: CASSSPMSYEQYF
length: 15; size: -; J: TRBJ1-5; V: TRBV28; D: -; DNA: TGTGCCAGCAGTTTTATGGCGGTTAGCAATCAGCCCCAGCATTTT; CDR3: CASSFMAVSNQPQHF
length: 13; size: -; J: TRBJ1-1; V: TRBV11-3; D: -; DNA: TGTGCCACCGACCGTTTCGAGGACACTGAAGCTTTCTTT; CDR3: CATDRFEDTEAFF
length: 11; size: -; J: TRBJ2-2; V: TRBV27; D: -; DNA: TGTGCCGCCGCGAATGCCGGGGAGCTGTTTTTT; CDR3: CAAANAGELFF
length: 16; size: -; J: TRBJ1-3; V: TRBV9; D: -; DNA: TGTGCCAGCAGCGGCCTACAGGGTAGGGCTGGAAACACCATATATTTT; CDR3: CASSGLQGRAGNTIYF
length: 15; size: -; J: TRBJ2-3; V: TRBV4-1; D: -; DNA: TGCGCCAGCAGAGGCCGGGACTCCGGCACAGATACGCAGTATTTT; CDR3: CASRGRDSGTDTQYF
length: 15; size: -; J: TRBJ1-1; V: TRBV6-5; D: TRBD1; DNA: TGTGCCAGCAGTTACTGGGGACAGGGGAACACTGAAGCTTTCTTT; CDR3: CASSYWGQGNTEAFF
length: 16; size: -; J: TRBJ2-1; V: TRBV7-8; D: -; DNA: TGTGCCAGCAGCTTAGAAGTAACGGGAATGAACAATGAGCAGTTCTTC; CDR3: CASSLEVTGMNNEQFF
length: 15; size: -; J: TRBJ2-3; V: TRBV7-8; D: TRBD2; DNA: TGTGCCAGCAGCCGCAGACTAGCGGAGACAGATACGCAGTATTTT; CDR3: CASSRRLAETDTQYF
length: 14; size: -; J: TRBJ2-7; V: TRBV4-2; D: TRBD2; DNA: TGTGCCAGCAGCGAGACGGGGGGTACCTACGAGCAGTACTTC; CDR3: CASSETGGTYEQYF
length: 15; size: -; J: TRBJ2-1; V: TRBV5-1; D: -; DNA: TGCGCCAGCAGGCCTGACAGTTTCCTCTACAATGAGCAGTTCTTC; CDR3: CASRPDSFLYNEQFF
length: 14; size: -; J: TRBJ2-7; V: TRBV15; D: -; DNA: TGTGCCACCAGCAGAGGAGGGGGTTCCTACGAGCAGTACTTC; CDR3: CATSRGGGSYEQYF
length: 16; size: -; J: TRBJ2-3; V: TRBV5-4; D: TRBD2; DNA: TGTGCCAGCAGCTGGGGACTAGCCGGTTCCACAGATACGCAGTATTTT; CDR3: CASSWGLAGSTDTQYF
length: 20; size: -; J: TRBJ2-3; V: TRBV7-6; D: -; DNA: TGTGCCAGCAGACAATCGACCGGGTTGACGTATGTGTTGGACACAGATACGCAGTATTTT; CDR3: CASRQSTGLTYVLDTDTQYF
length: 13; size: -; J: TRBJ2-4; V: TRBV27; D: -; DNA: TGTGCCAGCAGTTTAGGCGGTAGCGACATTCAGTACTTC; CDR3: CASSLGGSDIQYF
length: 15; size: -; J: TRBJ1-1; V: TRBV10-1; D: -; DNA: TGCGCCAGCAGTGAGTTCGGGGAGGGATCCACTGAAGCTTTCTTT; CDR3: CASSEFGEGSTEAFF
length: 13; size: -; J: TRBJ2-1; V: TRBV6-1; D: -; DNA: TGTGCCAGCTCCTCCCTTGGAAGCGGTGAGCAGTTCTTC; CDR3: CASSSLGSGEQFF
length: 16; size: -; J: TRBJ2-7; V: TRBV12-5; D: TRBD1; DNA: TGTGCTAGTGGTTCAGGACAGGGGGAAATCCCCTACGAGCAGTACTTC; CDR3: CASGSGQGEIPYEQYF
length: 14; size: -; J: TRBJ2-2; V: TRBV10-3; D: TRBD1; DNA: TGTGCCGTACACCCGGGACAGTACACCGGGGAGCTGTTTTTT; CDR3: CAVHPGQYTGELFF
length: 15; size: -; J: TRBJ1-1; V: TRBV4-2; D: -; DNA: TGTGCCAGCAGCCAAGGGGAAGGGGCGAGGACTGAAGCTTTCTTT; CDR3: CASSQGEGARTEAFF
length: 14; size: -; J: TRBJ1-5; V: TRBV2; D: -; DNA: TGTGCCAGCAGTGAAGCGCGGGACTCCCCTCGAGAGCATTTT; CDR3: CASSEARDSPREHF
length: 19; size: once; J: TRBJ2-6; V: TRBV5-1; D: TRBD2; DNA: TGCGCCAGCAGCTTGGGGAGACTAGCAGCAGACTCTGGGGCCAACGTCCTGACTTTC; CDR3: CASSLGRLAADSGANVLTF
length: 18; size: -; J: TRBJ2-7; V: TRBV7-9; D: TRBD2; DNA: TGTGCCAGCAGCTTAGTCGGTAGCGGGACCAACTACTACTACGAGCAGTACTTC; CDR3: CASSLVGSGTNYYYEQYF
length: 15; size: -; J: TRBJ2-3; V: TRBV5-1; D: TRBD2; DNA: TGCGCCAGCAGCGCGGGACTACGGATCACAGATACGCAGTATTTT; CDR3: CASSAGLRITDTQYF
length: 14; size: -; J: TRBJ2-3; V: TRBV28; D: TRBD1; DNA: TGTGCCAGCAGTGAGACAGGGCGCGCAGATACGCAGTATTTT; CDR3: CASSETGRADTQYF
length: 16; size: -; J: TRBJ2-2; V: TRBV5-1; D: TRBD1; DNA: TGCGCCAGCAGCCGAGCGGGACAGGGTAACACCGGGGAGCTGTTTTTT; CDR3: CASSRAGQGNTGELFF
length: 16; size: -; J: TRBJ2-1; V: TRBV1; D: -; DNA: TGCACCAGCAGCCAACCCAGCGGGGGGCCCTACAATGAGCAGTTCTTC; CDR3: CTSSQPSGGPYNEQFF
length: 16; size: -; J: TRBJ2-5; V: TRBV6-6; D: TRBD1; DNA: TGTGCCAGCAGTTCCCCAAACAGGGGTCGTCAAGAGACCCAGTACTTC; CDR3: CASSSPNRGRQETQYF
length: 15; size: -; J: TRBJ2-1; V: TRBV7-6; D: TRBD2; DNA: TGTGCCAGCAGCGGCGGGACTAGCGGGAGCTTTGAGCAGTTCTTC; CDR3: CASSGGTSGSFEQFF
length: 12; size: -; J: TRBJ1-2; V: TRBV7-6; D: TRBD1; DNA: TGTGCCAGCAGCCTAGGGACAGATGGCTACACCTTC; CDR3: CASSLGTDGYTF
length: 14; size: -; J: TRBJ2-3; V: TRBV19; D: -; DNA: TGTGCCACCGGGTGGGGCCGAAACACAGATACGCAGTATTTT; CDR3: CATGWGRNTDTQYF
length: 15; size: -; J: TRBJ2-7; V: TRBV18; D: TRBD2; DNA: TGTGCCAGCTCACCAGAGAGCGGGGGGCGCGTCGAGCAGTACTTC; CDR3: CASSPESGGRVEQYF
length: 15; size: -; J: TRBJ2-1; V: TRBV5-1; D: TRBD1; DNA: TGCGCCAGCAGGTACGGGACAGGGGAATACAATGAGCAGTTCTTC; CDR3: CASRYGTGEYNEQFF
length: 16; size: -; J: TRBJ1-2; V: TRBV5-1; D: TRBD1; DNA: TGCGCCAGCAAAATCGGGCAGGGGGCTCTCATCGGCGGCTACACCTTC; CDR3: CASKIGQGALIGGYTF
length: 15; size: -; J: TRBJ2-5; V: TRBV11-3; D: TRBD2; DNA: TGTGCCAGCAGCCAACTAGCGGGGCCCAAAGAGACCCAGTACTTC; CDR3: CASSQLAGPKETQYF
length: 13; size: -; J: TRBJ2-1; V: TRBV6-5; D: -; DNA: TGTGCCAGCAGGACTTATAGTTACAATGAGCAGTTCTTC; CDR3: CASRTYSYNEQFF
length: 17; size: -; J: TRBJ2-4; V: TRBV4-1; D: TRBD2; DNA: TGCGCCAGCAGCCTTACTATAGCGGGGGGGCCCAAAAACATTCAGTACTTC; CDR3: CASSLTIAGGPKNIQYF
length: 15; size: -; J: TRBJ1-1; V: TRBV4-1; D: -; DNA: TGCGCCAGCAGCCAGTCGGAGCTAATGAACACTGAAGCTTTCTTT; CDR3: CASSQSELMNTEAFF
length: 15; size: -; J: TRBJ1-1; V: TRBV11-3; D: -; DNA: TGTGCCAGCAGCCCGGACAGCCAAATGAACACTGAAGCTTTCTTT; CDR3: CASSPDSQMNTEAFF
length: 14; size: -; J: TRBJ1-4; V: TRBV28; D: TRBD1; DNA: TGTGCCAGCAGTCCCTCGCCAGGGGGGGAAAAACTGTTTTTT; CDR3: CASSPSPGGEKLFF
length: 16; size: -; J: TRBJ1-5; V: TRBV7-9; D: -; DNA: TGTGCCAGCAGCTTATCGTTGACAGATAGCAATCAGCCCCAGCATTTT; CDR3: CASSLSLTDSNQPQHF
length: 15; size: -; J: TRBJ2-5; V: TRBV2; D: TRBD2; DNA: TGTGCCAGAGGGACTAGCGGGAGAGTCGAAGAGACCCAGTACTTC; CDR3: CARGTSGRVEETQYF
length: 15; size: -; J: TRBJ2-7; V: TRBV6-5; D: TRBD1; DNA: TGTGCCAGCAGTCCCCAAGTAGGGGGCTCTTCCGAGCAGTACTTC; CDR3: CASSPQVGGSSEQYF
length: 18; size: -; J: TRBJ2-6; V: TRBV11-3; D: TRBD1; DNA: TGTGCCAGCAGCCCCTGGGACAGGGACATCTCTGGGGCCAACGTCCTGACTTTC; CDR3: CASSPWDRDISGANVLTF
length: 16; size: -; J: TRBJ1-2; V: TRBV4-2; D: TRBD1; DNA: TGTGCCAGCAGCCAACCTCCGGGACAGGGTTTACATGGCTACACCTTC; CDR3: CASSQPPGQGLHGYTF
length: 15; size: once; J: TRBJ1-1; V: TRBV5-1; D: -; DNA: TGCGCCAGCAGCTTGGACGTTAGTGGGAACACTGAAGCTTTCTTT; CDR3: CASSLDVSGNTEAFF
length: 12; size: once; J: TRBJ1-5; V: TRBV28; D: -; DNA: TGTGCCAGCAGTTTTAGTTATCAGCCCCAGCATTTT; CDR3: CASSFSYQPQHF
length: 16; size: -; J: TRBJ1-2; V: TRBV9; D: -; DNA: TGTGCCAGCAGCGTAGAGATATATGGACAGAACTATGGCTACACCTTC; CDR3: CASSVEIYGQNYGYTF
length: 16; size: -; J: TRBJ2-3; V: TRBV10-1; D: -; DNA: TGCGCCAGCAGTGGGGGCAAAGATCCTAGCACAGATACGCAGTATTTT; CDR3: CASSGGKDPSTDTQYF
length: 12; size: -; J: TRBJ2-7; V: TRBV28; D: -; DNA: TGTGCCAGCAGGGAGACCGATTCTGAGCAGTACTTC; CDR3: CASRETDSEQYF
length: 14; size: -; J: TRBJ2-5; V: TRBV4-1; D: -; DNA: TGCGCCAGCAGCCAAGACCCCCCGGGGGAGACCCAGTACTTC; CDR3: CASSQDPPGETQYF
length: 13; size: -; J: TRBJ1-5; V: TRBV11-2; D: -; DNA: TGTGCCAGCAGCTTAGTGGGCGATCAGCCCCAGCATTTT; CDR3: CASSLVGDQPQHF